The T cell receptor beta chain under discussion was sequenced for a study of blood T cell repertoires in COVID-19. Germline V CDR1 and CDR2: SGHRS, YFSETQ. This CDR3 region has 13 residues. The germline V and J ends were trimmed by 4 bases and 2 bases, with 8 bases remaining between them. Recovered status in Cohort 3 required two negative PCRs, clearance, or symptom resolution. The method was immunoSEQ multiplex PCR; TCRdb's version includes in-frame clones alone and lacks a portion of them. The top ten clones hold 7.5% to 10% of a sample with around 230,000 clones, roughly 77% of them seen once. The rearrangement uses TRBV5-1 and TRBJ2-3; no definite D call. Source material: PBMCs or T cells enriched from blood (not recorded which). This TCR was sampled from a man aged 40-49 years who had recovered from COVID-19. The CDR3 reads CASSNGFTDTQYF. The DNA of the CDR3 is TGCGCCAGCAGCAACGGGTTCACAGATACGCAGTATTTT.